Below are 22 T cell receptor beta chains sequenced from a single sample in a study of cytomegalovirus exposure and HLA in healthy donors (dated by TCRdb to 2016 to 2017). Libraries were made using the immunoSEQ multiplex PCR assay. The multiplex PCR relied on a mix of 60 forward primers for TCR Vbeta segments and 13 reverse primers for TCR Jbeta segments. The table comes from immuneACCESS by way of TCRdb, which keeps in-frame sequences with V and J called. Part of the clones is missing from these tables; in studies checked, under half for an unresolved V gene and the rest for unknown reasons. The sample yields roughly 130,000 clones; more than 8% were counted once. The ten largest clones add up to 4.5% to 7% of the sample. Sequencing was done on a sample of PBMCs. These receptors were obtained from a man in his forties or fifties in good health and CMV-seronegative.

The chain is built from TRBV19 and TRBJ1-2, with 9 bases identical to TRBD1. Losses at the gene ends were 5 bases for V and 8 bases for J; bases not matched to a gene: 15. Germline V CDR1 and CDR2: LNHDA, SQIVND (reference sequence). The CDR3 spans 16 residues. The CDR3 nucleotides are TGTGCCAGTAGTCCCCAGCCCCAACAGGGGGCCTGGGGCTACACCTTC. This encodes CASSPQPQQGAWGYTF.

The V call is TRBV5-1, the J call TRBJ2-1; 13 positions agree with TRBD2. The CDR3 covers 15 residues. The junction had 3 bases not matched to a gene; V was cut back by 3 bases and J by 6 bases. Germline V gene data show CDR1 as SGHRS and CDR2 as YFSETQ. CDR3: CASSSTSGGANEQFF. The CDR3 DNA follows: TGCGCCAGCAGCTCTACTAGCGGGGGGGCCAATGAGCAGTTCTTC.

This clone turned up a few times. The V and J genes are TRBV30 and TRBJ1-1; 10 positions agree with TRBD1. Germline trimming cut 2 bases from V and 5 bases from J; bases unmatched to any gene: 2. The CDR3 is made up of 13 amino acids. Germline V lookup: CDR1 GTSNPN, CDR2 SVGIG (reference sequence). The CDR3 loop is CAWSRTGGTEAFF. DNA for the CDR3: TGTGCCTGGAGTAGGACAGGGGGAACTGAAGCTTTCTTT. Filled out from reference TRBV30 and TRBJ1-1, the complete variable domain reads SQTIHQWPATLVQPVGSPLSLECTVEGTSNPNLYWYRQAAGRGLQLLFYSVGIGQISSEVPQNLSASRPQDRQFILSSKKLLLSDSGFYLCAWSRTGGTEAFFGQGTRLTVV.

The gene calls are TRBV5-1 and TRBJ2-3; possible D gene TRBD1, 6 bases. Germline-derived CDR1 and CDR2 are SGHRS and YFSETQ. Trimming took off 4 bases at V and 2 bases at J, with 20 bases between the two ends. This CDR3 spans 17 amino acids. CDR3 protein: CASSLLGTGRDTDTQYF. The CDR3 DNA sequence: TGCGCCAGCAGCCTGTTAGGCACAGGGCGAGACACAGATACGCAGTATTTT. Drawing the rest from reference TRBV5-1 and TRBJ2-3, the complete variable domain is KAGVTQTPRYLIKTRGQQVTLSCSPISGHRSVSWYQQTPGQGLQFLFEYFSETQRNKGNFPGRFSGRQFSNSRSEMNVSTLELGDSALYLCASSLLGTGRDTDTQYFGPGTRLTVL.

CDR3 protein: CASSLRQGYGELFF. The DNA for the CDR3 is TGCGCCAGCAGCTTAAGACAGGGGTACGGGGAGCTGTTTTTT. The V gene is TRBV5-1, the J gene TRBJ2-2, with 8 bases fitting TRBD1. The ends lost 2 bases at V and 7 bases at J; junction bases unmatched: 4. Germline V gene lookup returns CDR1 SGHRS and CDR2 YFSETQ. The CDR3 extends over 14 amino acids. The full variable domain, completed using reference TRBV5-1 and TRBJ2-2, is KAGVTQTPRYLIKTRGQQVTLSCSPISGHRSVSWYQQTPGQGLQFLFEYFSETQRNKGNFPGRFSGRQFSNSRSEMNVSTLELGDSALYLCASSLRQGYGELFFGEGSRLTVL.

The sample holds a few counts of this clone. The V call is TRBV7-9, the J call TRBJ1-2, with D possibly being TRBD1 (6 bases). Trimming removed 10 bases from V and 8 bases from J, with 11 bases in between. Germline V CDR1 and CDR2: SEHNR, FQNEAQ (reference sequence). CDR3 length: 10 residues. This CDR3 reads CAISDRGYTF. DNA of the CDR3: TGTGCCATATCAGACAGGGGCTACACCTTC.

This clone came up a few times. The chain joins TRBV30 to TRBJ2-1, with D possibly matching TRBD2 (6 bases). Germline values: CDR1 GTSNPN, CDR2 SVGIG (reference sequence). The CDR3 is 12 residues long. Trimming took 7 bases from V and 6 from J, leaving 13 bases between them. The CDR3 is CASRDSINEQFF. Written as DNA, the CDR3 is TGTGCCTCCCGGGACTCGATCAATGAGCAGTTCTTC.

The chain combines TRBV11-2 with TRBJ1-6; D unresolved. Trimming took off 0 bases at V and 10 bases at J, with 7 bases between the two ends. CDR1 and CDR2 (germline): SGHAT, FQNNGV. The CDR3 loop spans 13 amino acids. In nucleotides, the CDR3 is TGTGCCAGCAGCTTAGATAGCGTATCACCCCTCCACTTT. It codes for CASSLDSVSPLHF. Full variable domain (missing parts from reference TRBV11-2 and TRBJ1-6): EAGVAQSPRYKIIEKRQSVAFWCNPISGHATLYWYQQILGQGPKLLIQFQNNGVVDDSQLPKDRFSAERLKGVDSTLKIQPAKLEDSAVYLCASSLDSVSPLHFGNGTRLTVT.

This clone was recorded a few times. The chain combines TRBV7-9 with TRBJ1-1, with 7 bases lining up with TRBD1. Germline loops: CDR1 SEHNR, CDR2 FQNEAQ (reference sequence). There are 13 residues in the CDR3. The J segment lost 4 bases and the V segment lost 6 bases, leaving 5 bases of the junction unmatched. CDR3 region: CASSITGVTEAFF. The CDR3, as DNA: TGTGCCAGCAGTATAACAGGGGTCACTGAAGCTTTCTTT.

V and J are TRBV2 and TRBJ1-5, with TRBD1 matching 11 bases. In germline, CDR1 is SNHLY, CDR2 FYNNEI. The CDR3 has 13 residues. J was trimmed by 7 bases and V by 8 bases; bases with no gene match: 4. The DNA for the CDR3 is TGTGCCAGCTGGGACAGGGGGAACCAGCCCCAGCATTTT. This sequence encodes CASWDRGNQPQHF. Full variable domain (rest looked up from reference TRBV2 and TRBJ1-5): EPEVTQTPSHQVTQMGQEVILRCVPISNHLYFYWYRQILGQKVEFLVSFYNNEISEKSEIFDDQFSVERPDGSNFTLKIRSTKLEDSAMYFCASWDRGNQPQHFGDGTRLSIL.

CDR3 nucleotides: TGTGCCAGCAGTTACTCGAGTCCAGGGGGTGAAGCTTTCTTT. It translates to CASSYSSPGGEAFF. The V gene is TRBV6-5, the J gene TRBJ1-1, with 7 positions matching TRBD1. Trimming took 0 bases from V and 7 from J; bases not matched to a gene: 5. This CDR3 is built from 14 residues. Looked up from germline, CDR1 is MNHEY and CDR2 is SVGAGI.

This sequence joins TRBV29-1 and TRBJ2-7; D remains unclear. CDR1 and CDR2 from the germline V gene are SQVTM and ANQGSEA. The CDR3 has 11 amino acids. V lost 1 base, J lost 12 bases, and 13 bases lay in between. CDR3 coding DNA: TGCAGCGTTGAAGTTTGGCAGGTGGCGTACTTC. Translating gives CSVEVWQVAYF.

This clone was detected a few times. The CDR3 here is CASSIRRGYGYTF. The CDR3 DNA reads as TGCGCCAGCAGTATTCGCAGGGGCTATGGCTACACCTTC. The chain carries TRBV4-1 and TRBJ1-2; perhaps TRBD1 as D (6 bases). Germline CDR1 reads MGHRA; CDR2 reads YSYEKL. This CDR3 has 13 residues. Between the trimmed V and J ends, which lost 6 bases and 4 bases, there was a span of 12 bases.

This clone was picked up a small number of times. It is likely a read error, because the conserved phenylalanine at the end of the CDR3 is missing. Because the CDR3's place on the DNA is in doubt, the DNA is left out and the CDR3 is given as listed by TCRdb. The chain recombines TRBV9 with TRBJ2-3; TRBD2, the table's D call, lacks a check against the DNA. Germline V gene data show CDR1 as SGDLS and CDR2 as YYNGEE. The CDR3 is 10 residues long, counting both termini. The CDR3 here is CASSLQPGGC.

This clone was seen only a few times. The rearrangement uses TRBV2 and TRBJ2-1, with TRBD2 matching 8 bases. This CDR3 is built from 16 residues. J was trimmed by 3 bases and V by 3 bases; bases with no gene match: 7. CDR1 is SNHLY and CDR2 is FYNNEI in the germline V gene. The CDR3 DNA sequence: TGTGCCAGCAGTGATTCAACACTAGCGGACTACAATGAGCAGTTCTTC. It translates to CASSDSTLADYNEQFF.

The V call is TRBV13, the J call TRBJ1-3; D is undetermined. Trimming shortened V by 5 bases and J by 2 bases, and 10 bases separated the two germline ends. Germline CDR1 is PRHDT and CDR2 is FYEKMQ (reference sequence). This CDR3 has 14 residues. The CDR3 DNA reads as TGTGCCAGCAGCCTCCAAGGAGCTGGAAACACCATATATTTT. Its protein is CASSLQGAGNTIYF. Full variable domain (remainder filled in from reference TRBV13 and TRBJ1-3): AAGVIQSPRHLIKEKRETATLKCYPIPRHDTVYWYQQGPGQDPQFLISFYEKMQSDKGSIPDRFSAQQFSDYHSELNMSSLELGDSALYFCASSLQGAGNTIYFGEGSWLTVV.

The chain links TRBV25-1 to TRBJ1-2; 7 bases line up with TRBD1. Looked up from germline, CDR1 is MGHDK and CDR2 is SYGVNS. The V and J ends lost 5 bases and 5 bases, in that order; junction bases with no gene match: 8. There are 14 residues in the CDR3. The CDR3 DNA is TGTGCCAGCAGTATACCGGGACAGCCATATGGCTACACCTTC. Translation: CASSIPGQPYGYTF.

This clone was observed a handful of times. V is TRBV7-9 and J is TRBJ2-7; D perhaps matches TRBD1 (7 bases). The CDR3 runs to 12 residues. Germline lookup yields CDR1 SEHNR and CDR2 FQNEAQ (reference sequence). V lost 5 bases and J 3 bases, leaving 8 bases between the germline ends. The CDR3 region has the DNA TGTGCCAGCAGCCAGGGGGGCTACGAGCAGTACTTC. It yields the protein CASSQGGYEQYF.

This clone has a handful of counts. This chain uses TRBV4-1 with TRBJ2-7; 9 bases line up with TRBD2. Unmatched junction bases numbered 1, after V lost 1 base and J lost 3 bases. The V gene's germline CDR1 is MGHRA and CDR2 YSYEKL. CDR3 size: 14 residues. The CDR3 DNA is TGCGCCAGCAGCCAAGGGCGGGGGGGCTACGAGCAGTACTTC. Translating it yields CASSQGRGGYEQYF.

The CDR3 nucleotides read TGCAGCGTTGAAGACAGGGTCTCCTACGAGCAGTACTTC. Translating it yields CSVEDRVSYEQYF. The chain uses TRBV29-1 and TRBJ2-5; perhaps TRBD1 as D (5 bases). The DNA end is a closer match to TRBJ2-7, so the J assignment may be wrong. The CDR3 loop spans 13 amino acids. Germline-derived CDR1 and CDR2 are SQVTM and ANQGSEA.

This clone showed up just a few times. The genes are TRBV5-6 and TRBJ2-5, with 8 bases fitting TRBD2. This CDR3 has 16 residues. Germline lookup yields CDR1 SGHDT and CDR2 YYEEEE. The V and J ends lost 7 bases and 5 bases, in that order; junction bases with no gene match: 16. CDR3 sequence reads: CASSSPGSGAPETQYF. CDR3 nucleotide sequence: TGTGCCAGCTCCTCTCCGGGTAGCGGGGCCCCGGAGACCCAGTACTTC.

The chain combines TRBV4-2 with TRBJ2-3, with a weak D call TRBD2 (6 bases). In germline, CDR1 is LGHNA, CDR2 YNFKEQ. The V end lost 1 base, the J end lost 2 bases, and 13 bases lay between the germline ends. The CDR3 extends over 16 amino acids. The CDR3 sequence: CASSQAGLPITDTQYF. For the CDR3, the DNA is TGTGCCAGCAGCCAAGCGGGACTCCCGATCACAGATACGCAGTATTTT.